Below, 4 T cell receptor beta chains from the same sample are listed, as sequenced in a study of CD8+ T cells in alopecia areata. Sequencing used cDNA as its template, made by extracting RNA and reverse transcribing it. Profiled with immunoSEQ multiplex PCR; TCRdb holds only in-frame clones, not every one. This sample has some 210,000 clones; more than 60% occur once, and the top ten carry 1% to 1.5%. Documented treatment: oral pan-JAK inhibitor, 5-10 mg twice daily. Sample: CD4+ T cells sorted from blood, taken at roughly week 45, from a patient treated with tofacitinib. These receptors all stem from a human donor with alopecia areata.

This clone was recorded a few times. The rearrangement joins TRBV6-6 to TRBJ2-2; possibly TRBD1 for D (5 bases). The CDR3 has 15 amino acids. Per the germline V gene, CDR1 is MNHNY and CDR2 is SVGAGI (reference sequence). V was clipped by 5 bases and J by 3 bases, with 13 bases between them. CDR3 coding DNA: TGTGCCAGCAGTCCGGGCAGGGCGTACACCGGGGAGCTGTTTTTT. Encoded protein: CASSPGRAYTGELFF.

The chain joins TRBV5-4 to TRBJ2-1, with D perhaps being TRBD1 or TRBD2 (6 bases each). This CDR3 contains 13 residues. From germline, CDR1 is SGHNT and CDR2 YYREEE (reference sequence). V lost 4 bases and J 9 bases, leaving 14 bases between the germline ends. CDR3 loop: CASSPRGGIEQFF. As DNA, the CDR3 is TGTGCCAGCAGCCCGAGAGGGGGGATTGAGCAGTTCTTC.

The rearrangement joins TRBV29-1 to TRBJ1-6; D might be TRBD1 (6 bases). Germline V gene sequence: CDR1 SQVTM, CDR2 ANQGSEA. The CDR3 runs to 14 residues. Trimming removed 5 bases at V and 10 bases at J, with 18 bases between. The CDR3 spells CSVSEGQGFSPLHF. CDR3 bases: TGCAGCGTTTCCGAGGGACAAGGGTTCTCACCCCTCCACTTT.

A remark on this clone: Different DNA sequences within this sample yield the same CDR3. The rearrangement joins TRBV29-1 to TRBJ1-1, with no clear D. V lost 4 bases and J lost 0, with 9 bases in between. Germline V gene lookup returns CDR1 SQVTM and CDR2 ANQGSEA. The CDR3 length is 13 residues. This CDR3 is CSVVRRMNTEAFF. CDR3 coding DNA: TGCAGCGTTGTTCGTCGCATGAACACTGAAGCTTTCTTT. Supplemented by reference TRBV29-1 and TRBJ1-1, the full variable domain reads SAVISQKPSRDICQRGTSLTIQCQVDSQVTMMFWYRQQPGQSLTLIATANQGSEATYESGFVIDKFPISRPNLTFSTLTVSNMSPEDSSIYLCSVVRRMNTEAFFGQGTRLTVV.